This T cell receptor beta chain is from a study of blood T cells in healthy people across ages. Study results and limitations: The study found more naive CD4+ cells and higher diversity in long-lived than aged donors. Diversity of TCR beta correlated strongly with naive T cell percentage.

Using a J-beta primer mix together with a sample-barcoded 5' primer, a second PCR was run for roughly 7 to 12 cycles. The authors tagged each cDNA molecule using a template-switch adaptor with 12 random nucleotides. TCRdb reanalysed the 5' RACE reads using MiXCR and keeps one entry per CDR3 protein. The profile shows roughly 2 million distinct CDR3 sequences, about 49% of them singletons. Trimming shortened V by 2 bases and J by 7 bases, and 7 bases separated the two germline ends. Germline CDR1 reads SGHTA; CDR2 reads FQGNSA. The CDR3 consists of 12 residues. This clonotype has a handful of counts. Antigen: not known.

The sample comprised blood. The chain employs TRBV7-2 and TRBJ2-3; D not resolved. The clonotype originates from a woman aged 35 to 49 in good health. The CDR3 here is CASSLWVNTQYF. Here the CDR3 DNA reads TGTGCCAGCAGCTTATGGGTAAATACGCAGTATTTT.